The 29 T cell receptor beta chains in this list originate from one sample, sequenced in a study of T cell responses to AZD1222 COVID-19 vaccine (dated by TCRdb to the early 2020s). Receptor amplification or capture employed the immunoSEQ multiplex PCR assay. TCRdb retrieved this table from immuneACCESS and kept in-frame rearrangements only. Not all clones are present; in checked studies, unresolved V genes account for under half, and no reason is known for the remainder. This sample comprises 150,000 or so clones, approximately 90% of them detected only once. The ten largest clonotypes hold approximately 1.3% of the sample. The sample's time point, from its label and the paper: about 28 days (+/-7) after the second vaccine dose. This specimen was peripheral blood, taken 28 days after the second AZD1222 dose. These receptors came from an adult who received the AZD1222 COVID-19 vaccine.

This rearrangement joins TRBV24-1 to TRBJ2-1, with 9 bases aligning to TRBD2. The CDR3 spans 15 residues. CDR1 and CDR2 (germline): KGHDR, SFDVKD. With 3 bases clipped from V and 4 bases from J, the junction kept 3 bases outside the gene matches. The CDR3 region is CATSDVLAGYNEQFF. The CDR3, as DNA: TGTGCCACCAGTGATGTCCTAGCGGGATACAATGAGCAGTTCTTC.

The chain links TRBV11-1 to TRBJ1-1; D not certain. The length of the CDR3 is 14 residues. Germline CDR1 reads SGHAT; CDR2 reads FQDESV (reference sequence). Trimming took 4 bases from V and 4 from J, leaving 13 bases between them. The CDR3 spells CASSSGNRGTEAFF. CDR3 bases: TGTGCCAGCAGCTCCGGGAATCGGGGCACTGAAGCTTTCTTT.

This sequence joins TRBV7-2 and TRBJ2-5; the D gene is possibly TRBD1 (7 bases). This CDR3 has 16 amino acids. Per germline, CDR1 SGHTA and CDR2 FQGNSA. Trimming stripped 5 bases from V and 5 bases from J, with 21 bases between. The CDR3 coding sequence is TGTGCCAGCAGCCCCCAACAGGGGAGGCTAGGGGAGACCCAGTACTTC. This codes for CASSPQQGRLGETQYF.

V is TRBV5-5 and J is TRBJ2-2; D gene ambiguous. Germline CDR1 and CDR2: SGHKS and YYEKEE (reference sequence). This CDR3 is built from 11 residues. Trimming cost V 4 bases and J 13 bases, with 11 bases left between them. CDR3 amino acids: CASSPGSRLFF. CDR3 DNA: TGTGCCAGCAGCCCCGGAAGCCGGCTGTTTTTT.

The rearrangement joins TRBV9 to TRBJ2-3; 12 positions match TRBD2. CDR1 is SGDLS, CDR2 YYNGEE, per germline. With 6 bases clipped from V and 7 bases from J, the junction kept 9 bases outside the gene matches. This CDR3 is 15 amino acids long. The CDR3 sequence is CASTPSSGGDNTQYF. CDR3 DNA sequence: TGTGCCAGCACCCCCTCTAGCGGGGGGGATAATACGCAGTATTTT.

This clone was seen once. The chain is built from TRBV7-6 and TRBJ2-2, with a tentative D call TRBD1 (5 bases). Trimming removed 1 base at V and 5 bases at J, with 11 bases between. The CDR3 is made up of 15 amino acids. Germline V gives CDR1 SGHVS, CDR2 FNYEAQ. The CDR3 spells CASSLDPGNTGELFF. DNA of the CDR3: TGTGCCAGCAGCTTAGATCCAGGGAATACCGGGGAGCTGTTTTTT.

In this sample, this clone turned up once. The genes are TRBV5-1 and TRBJ2-7; TRBD1 aligns across 9 bases. Germline V gives CDR1 SGHRS, CDR2 YFSETQ. The CDR3 contains 16 residues. V shed 4 bases, J shed 3 bases, and the junction held 11 bases outside the gene matches. The CDR3 sequence is CASSPDSGTGFYEQYF. The CDR3 DNA reads TGCGCCAGCAGCCCCGATTCCGGGACAGGGTTCTACGAGCAGTACTTC.

The V call is TRBV5-1, the J call TRBJ1-1, with 12 nucleotides matching TRBD1. The CDR3 spans 16 residues. Germline V gives CDR1 SGHRS, CDR2 YFSETQ. V lost 4 bases, J lost 5 bases, and 9 bases stayed unmatched. The CDR3 loop is CASSPGTGGAGTEAFF. For the CDR3, the DNA is TGCGCCAGCAGCCCGGGGACAGGGGGCGCGGGAACTGAAGCTTTCTTT. The full variable domain, completed using reference TRBV5-1 and TRBJ1-1, is KAGVTQTPRYLIKTRGQQVTLSCSPISGHRSVSWYQQTPGQGLQFLFEYFSETQRNKGNFPGRFSGRQFSNSRSEMNVSTLELGDSALYLCASSPGTGGAGTEAFFGQGTRLTVV.

V is TRBV6-6 and J is TRBJ1-5; 7 bases are shared with TRBD1. V shed 6 bases and J 5 bases; nucleotides not matched to a gene: 7. This CDR3 has 14 residues. Germline V gene lookup returns CDR1 MNHNY and CDR2 SVGAGI (reference sequence). This CDR3 reads CASRPGQAHQPQHF. CDR3 nucleotides: TGTGCCAGCAGACCCGGACAGGCCCATCAGCCCCAGCATTTT.

The chain joins TRBV11-2 to TRBJ1-4; D is unresolved. CDR1 and CDR2 from the germline V gene are SGHAT and FQNNGV. V lost 4 bases, J lost 8 bases, and 14 bases lay in between. The CDR3 loop spans 14 amino acids. The CDR3 loop reads CASSSTVYEEKLFF. As DNA, the CDR3 is TGTGCCAGCAGCTCGACGGTGTATGAGGAAAAACTGTTTTTT.

This rearrangement joins TRBV7-9 to TRBJ2-2; 7 nucleotides match TRBD1. This CDR3 comprises 15 residues. The germline V gene encodes CDR1 SEHNR and CDR2 FQNEAQ (reference sequence). The V and J ends lost 6 bases and 5 bases, in that order; junction bases with no gene match: 9. CDR3 bases: TGTGCCAGCAGGTCGGACAGGAAACTTACCGGGGAGCTGTTTTTT. Encoded protein: CASRSDRKLTGELFF.

The J gene is TRBJ2-7, the V gene TRBV11-2, with D possibly called TRBD1 or TRBD2 (5 bases each). In germline, CDR1 is SGHAT, CDR2 FQNNGV. The CDR3 runs to 14 residues. V shed 8 bases and J shed 1 base, with 15 bases lying between them. CDR3 residues: CASAMGDVSYEQYF. CDR3 nucleotide sequence: TGTGCCAGCGCTATGGGGGATGTGTCCTACGAGCAGTACTTC.

The J gene is TRBJ2-2, the V gene TRBV7-3; TRBD2 matches 7 bases. The CDR3 runs 16 residues. CDR1 is SGHTA and CDR2 is FQGTGA in the germline V gene. Trimming removed 1 base from V and 6 bases from J; junction bases left unmatched: 8. CDR3 amino acids: CASSLMSGVSPGELFF. Here the CDR3 DNA reads TGTGCCAGCAGCTTAATGAGCGGGGTGTCCCCCGGGGAGCTGTTTTTT.

A few counts support this clone. The chain carries TRBV5-1 and TRBJ2-2, with TRBD2 as a possible D gene (7 bases). CDR3 length: 15 amino acids. V was clipped by 5 bases and J by 3 bases, with 14 bases between them. Germline CDR1 and CDR2: SGHRS and YFSETQ. The CDR3 DNA sequence: TGCGCCAGCAGAACGGGGGGCGCGTACACCGGGGAGCTGTTTTTT. This encodes CASRTGGAYTGELFF.

The chain couples TRBV29-1 to TRBJ2-7; D possibly matches TRBD1 or TRBD2 (6 bases each). Germline V lookup: CDR1 SQVTM, CDR2 ANQGSEA. The CDR3 is made up of 13 amino acids. With 4 bases removed from V and 5 bases from J, the gap between germline ends came to 15 bases. The CDR3 nucleotides read TGCAGCGTTGTAGCGGTCAGGGGCCACGAGCAGTACTTC. As protein: CSVVAVRGHEQYF.

This clone was found once. V is TRBV24-1 and J is TRBJ1-1; TRBD1 matches 7 bases. Germline values: CDR1 KGHDR, CDR2 SFDVKD. V lost 8 bases to trimming and J lost 1 base; unmatched junction nucleotides: 9. The CDR3 covers 15 residues. For the CDR3, the DNA is TGTGCCACCACCAGCCGACAGGGTGGGAACACTGAAGCTTTCTTT. This translates into CATTSRQGGNTEAFF.

This chain links TRBV2 with TRBJ2-7, with 9 bases identical to TRBD2. The CDR3 sequence is 14 residues long. Germline lookup yields CDR1 SNHLY and CDR2 FYNNEI. Unmatched junction bases numbered 8, after V lost 11 bases and J lost 0 bases. Here the CDR3 reads CASRGTSNSYEQYF. The CDR3 nucleotides read TGTGCCTCCCGGGGGACTAGCAACTCCTACGAGCAGTACTTC.

The CDR3 spells CASSETRIITEAFF. The CDR3 DNA follows: TGTGCCAGCAGTGAGACACGGATCATCACTGAAGCTTTCTTT. V gene TRBV2 combines with J gene TRBJ1-1; D remains unclear. CDR1 is SNHLY, CDR2 FYNNEI, per germline. The CDR3 length is 14 residues. Trimming removed 3 bases at V and 4 bases at J, with 12 bases between.

V gene TRBV7-2 combines with J gene TRBJ2-1, with TRBD1 as a possible D gene (7 bases). V lost 3 bases and J 4 bases, leaving 13 bases between the germline ends. The CDR3 consists of 15 residues. The germline V gene encodes CDR1 SGHTA and CDR2 FQGNSA. The CDR3 DNA is TGTGCCAGCAGCTTTGTCAGGGGGGATTACAATGAGCAGTTCTTC. It codes for CASSFVRGDYNEQFF.

V usage is TRBV10-3 and J usage is TRBJ1-2; 10 bases align to TRBD1. The germline CDR1 and CDR2 sequences are ENHRY and SYGVKD. The length of the CDR3 is 12 residues. The V gene end was trimmed by 10 bases and the J gene end by 7 bases; junction bases not matched to a gene: 6. CDR3 nucleotide sequence: TGTGCCAACCCCGGGACAGGGGTTGGCTACACCTTC. It yields the protein CANPGTGVGYTF.

The chain combines TRBV9 with TRBJ1-1; D perhaps matches TRBD1 (5 bases). The CDR3 totals 16 residues. Per the germline V gene, CDR1 is SGDLS and CDR2 is YYNGEE. The V and J ends lost 0 bases and 4 bases respectively, with 16 bases between them. The CDR3 loop reads CASSVAPSQRGTEAFF. CDR3 DNA sequence: TGTGCCAGCAGCGTAGCGCCCTCACAAAGGGGCACTGAAGCTTTCTTT.

The rearrangement links TRBV29-1 to TRBJ1-3; D uncertain. The CDR3 has 13 amino acids. Germline V CDR1 and CDR2: SQVTM, ANQGSEA. Trimming took 7 bases from V and 0 from J, leaving 10 bases between them. The DNA of the CDR3 is TGCAGCGCTAGCCGGGGCTCTGGAAACACCATATATTTT. Protein: CSASRGSGNTIYF.

This rearrangement joins TRBV24-1 to TRBJ2-3; no reliable D call. The CDR3 is 14 amino acids. In germline, CDR1 is KGHDR, CDR2 SFDVKD. V was cut by 2 bases and J by 4 bases, with 9 bases left in between. The CDR3 loop reads CATSDSKAADTQYF. CDR3 coding DNA: TGTGCCACCAGTGATTCCAAGGCGGCAGATACGCAGTATTTT.

Here the CDR3 reads CASSPFRALEAFF. The CDR3, as DNA: TGTGCCAGCAGTCCGTTCCGGGCTCTGGAGGCTTTCTTT. The V and J genes are TRBV7-2 and TRBJ1-1; D unclear. This CDR3 spans 13 amino acids. Germline V gene lookup returns CDR1 SGHTA and CDR2 FQGNSA. Trimming cost V 6 bases and J 11 bases, with 19 bases left between them.

J is TRBJ1-3 and V is TRBV4-1; D gene unclear. Germline V gene data show CDR1 as MGHRA and CDR2 as YSYEKL. The CDR3 is 17 amino acids. The V end lost 5 bases, the J end lost 1 base, and 18 bases lay between the germline ends. CDR3 sequence: CASSARSLISSGNTIYF. DNA of the CDR3: TGCGCCAGCAGCGCCCGAAGCTTGATATCATCTGGAAACACCATATATTTT.

In DNA form, the CDR3 reads TGTGCCAGCAGCTTGGTCATAGATCGGACGGGGCAAGAAATCTATGGCTACACCTTC. Translation gives CASSLVIDRTGQEIYGYTF. The chain combines TRBV5-6 with TRBJ1-2; the D gene is possibly TRBD1 (5 bases). Germline values: CDR1 SGHDT, CDR2 YYEEEE. The CDR3 contains 19 residues. V was trimmed by 0 bases and J by 4 bases, leaving 25 bases between them.

This chain joins TRBV10-2 and TRBJ2-1; TRBD2 matches 8 bases. Germline V gene sequence: CDR1 WSHSY, CDR2 SAAADI. The V and J ends lost 6 bases and 0 bases, in that order; junction bases with no gene match: 7. The CDR3 covers 16 residues. DNA of the CDR3: TGCGCCAGCAGCTCCGAGCGGGAGAGCTCCTACAATGAGCAGTTCTTC. As protein: CASSSERESSYNEQFF.

J is TRBJ1-2 and V is TRBV27; D perhaps matches TRBD1 (6 bases). CDR1 is MNHEY, CDR2 SMNVEV, per germline (reference sequence). Trimming removed 6 bases at V and 3 bases at J, with 11 bases between. The CDR3 is 13 residues long. The CDR3 is CASSHRDDYGYTF. The CDR3 DNA reads TGTGCCAGCAGCCACAGGGACGACTATGGCTACACCTTC.

This clone has just a few counts. The chain employs TRBV29-1 and TRBJ1-2; D is unclear. The CDR3 loop spans 12 amino acids. Germline CDR1 and CDR2: SQVTM and ANQGSEA. The V and J ends lost 4 bases and 4 bases respectively, with 10 bases between them. CDR3 protein: CSVVADLYGYTF. The CDR3 DNA reads TGCAGCGTTGTGGCAGACCTCTATGGCTACACCTTC.